The present T cell receptor (beta chain) was sequenced within a study of technical replicates of blood from several donors. Sequenced by immunoSEQ multiplex PCR; TCRdb stores in-frame clones only, minus some. This table has approximately 13,000 clones, approximately 86% appearing once. J gave up 0 bases and V 4 bases, and 10 bases lay outside the gene matches. Germline CDR1 is MDHEN and CDR2 is SYDVKM. There are 17 residues in the CDR3. The receptor's source is a human donor in good health. The rearrangement links TRBV28 to TRBJ2-3, with 7 bases fitting TRBD2. The sample was PBMCs. The CDR3 region is CASSYRAWEGSTDTQYF. The CDR3 coding sequence is TGTGCCAGCAGTTACCGGGCGTGGGAGGGTAGCACAGATACGCAGTATTTT.